This T cell receptor (beta chain) stems from a study of blood T cell repertoires in COVID-19. As for the study in general: Material from acute and convalescent COVID-19 was sourced from the United States, Italy and Spain. T cells, B-cell-depleted T cells, or PBMCs supplied cDNA or gDNA.

This clone was seen a few times. Under the authors' procedure: Researchers report that nucleated cell counts were estimated from reference gene primer amplification. Assay: immunoSEQ multiplex PCR; the TCRdb copy retains only in-frame clones and omits some. The D gene and trimming were derived from the DNA, and the V and J assignments and clone size from that table. The table includes some 220,000 clones, roughly 85% detected once. CDR3 length: 17 amino acids. With 1 base removed from V and 1 base from J, the gap between germline ends came to 14 bases. Germline V lookup: CDR1 SGHNT, CDR2 YENEEA. The origin of this receptor is a young woman who had recovered from COVID-19. This chain links TRBV11-3 with TRBJ2-1; tentatively, D is TRBD2 (5 bases). The specimen was peripheral blood. CDR3 region: CASSLGVAGGSYNEQFF. DNA for the CDR3: TGTGCCAGCAGCTTAGGGGTGGCGGGTGGGTCCTACAATGAGCAGTTCTTC.